Listed below are T cell receptor beta chains from one sample, sequenced in a study of brain T cells in children with intractable seizures. Profiled with immunoSEQ multiplex PCR; TCRdb holds only in-frame clones, not every one. In the table there are hundreds of thousands of clones, nearly 95% of which are singletons. The sequenced sample was peripheral blood, obtained approximately 5 months after surgery. These receptors all come from a boy younger than two with tuberous sclerosis and intractable seizures. Each CDR3 is given with its conserved first and last residue. The order of the fields is D gene, J gene, V gene, clone size, CDR3 protein, CDR3 DNA. The D gene is left open where the match is weak. The size of a clone is reported for some rows only, either as once, few or many, or as a class for expanded clones.

TRBD1	TRBJ2-1	TRBV6-6	.	CASTSGTGANNEQFF	TGTGCCAGCACCTCCGGGACAGGGGCGAACAATGAGCAGTTCTTC
TRBD1	TRBJ1-5	TRBV19	.	CASSRRGQGGNQPQHF	TGTGCCAGTAGTCGCCGAGGACAGGGTGGCAATCAGCCCCAGCATTTT
TRBD2	TRBJ2-7	TRBV7-9	.	CASSLGTSGSFSYEQYF	TGTGCCAGCAGCTTAGGAACTAGCGGGAGTTTCTCCTACGAGCAGTACTTC
.	TRBJ1-2	TRBV18	.	CASSPAQANYGYTF	TGTGCCAGCTCACCAGCCCAAGCTAACTATGGCTACACCTTC
TRBD1	TRBJ1-2	TRBV24-1	.	CATSDPGGYRGYTF	TGTGCCACCAGTGACCCAGGGGGGTACCGTGGCTACACCTTC
.	TRBJ1-1	TRBV20-1	.	CSASAVREAFF	TGCAGTGCTAGTGCCGTGAGAGAAGCTTTCTTT
TRBD2	TRBJ2-7	TRBV10-2	.	CASLTSGVYEQYF	TGCGCCAGCCTGACTAGCGGGGTCTACGAGCAGTACTTC
.	TRBJ1-6	TRBV15	.	CATSRDPPDSSYNSPLHF	TGTGCCACCAGCAGAGATCCCCCGGATAGCTCCTATAATTCACCCCTCCACTTT
TRBD2	TRBJ2-2	TRBV6-5	.	CASSWTSGGAGELFF	TGTGCCAGCAGCTGGACTAGCGGGGGGGCCGGGGAGCTGTTTTTT
TRBD1	TRBJ1-1	TRBV18	.	CASHRDRANFEAFF	TGTGCCAGCCACCGGGACAGGGCCAATTTTGAAGCTTTCTTT
TRBD2	TRBJ2-7	TRBV6-5	once	CASALAGGKTYEQYF	TGTGCCAGCGCATTAGCGGGAGGCAAAACCTACGAGCAGTACTTC
TRBD2	TRBJ2-3	TRBV5-4	once	CASSLGTSGRASTDTQYF	TGTGCCAGCAGCTTGGGGACTAGCGGGAGGGCTAGCACAGATACGCAGTATTTT
.	TRBJ2-1	TRBV7-2	once	CASSLGLEYNEQFF	TGTGCCAGCAGCTTAGGACTAGAGTACAATGAGCAGTTCTTC
.	TRBJ1-3	TRBV30	.	CAWSPPDRGSRNTIYF	TGTGCCTGGAGTCCACCCGACCGGGGCTCCAGAAACACCATATATTTT
TRBD1	TRBJ1-1	TRBV11-3	few	CASSQDRDGTEAFF	TGTGCCAGCAGCCAGGACAGGGACGGCACTGAAGCTTTCTTT
.	TRBJ1-3	TRBV5-1	.	CASSRGRLPSGNTIYF	TGCGCCAGCAGCCGTGGACGGTTACCCTCTGGAAACACCATATATTTT
TRBD2	TRBJ2-7	TRBV3-1/TRBV3-2	once	CASSQGLAAYEQYF	TGTGCCAGCAGCCAAGGACTAGCGGCCTACGAGCAGTACTTC
TRBD2	TRBJ2-5	TRBV29-1	once	CSVEWWREGPQETQYF	TGCAGCGTTGAGTGGTGGCGGGAGGGCCCCCAAGAGACCCAGTACTTC
.	TRBJ2-4	TRBV6-1	.	CASSEDQLNVNIQYF	TGTGCCAGCAGTGAAGATCAGCTGAATGTGAACATTCAGTACTTC
.	TRBJ1-5	TRBV6-1	.	CASSDWGSNQPQHF	TGTGCCAGCAGTGATTGGGGTAGCAATCAGCCCCAGCATTTT
.	TRBJ1-1	TRBV2	.	CASSDSPGAEAFF	TGTGCCAGCAGTGACTCGCCGGGCGCTGAAGCTTTCTTT
.	TRBJ2-5	TRBV6-5	.	CASRTGAGQETQYF	TGTGCCAGCAGAACAGGAGCGGGCCAAGAGACCCAGTACTTC
.	TRBJ1-2	TRBV6-5	once	CATRDIHGYTF	TGTGCCACCCGGGACATTCATGGCTACACCTTC
TRBD2	TRBJ2-1	TRBV24-1	once	CATSGLAGYNEQFF	TGTGCCACCAGTGGACTAGCGGGGTACAATGAGCAGTTCTTC
.	TRBJ1-6	TRBV9	.	CASQGSGNSPLHF	TGTGCCAGCCAGGGGTCAGGAAATTCACCCCTCCACTTT
.	TRBJ2-1	TRBV12-5	.	CASGTQGRDEQFF	TGTGCTAGTGGTACTCAGGGTCGAGATGAGCAGTTCTTC
.	TRBJ1-4	TRBV7-2	.	CASSLNGGREKLFF	TGTGCCAGCAGCTTAAATGGGGGTCGGGAAAAACTGTTTTTT
.	TRBJ1-2	TRBV2	.	CASSADNKGGYGYTF	TGTGCCAGCAGTGCGGACAATAAGGGGGGCTATGGCTACACCTTC
TRBD1	TRBJ1-5	TRBV15	.	CATSREQGAGQPQHF	TGTGCCACCAGCAGGGAACAGGGGGCGGGTCAGCCCCAGCATTTT
.	TRBJ1-2	TRBV9	.	CASSVDRANYGYTF	TGTGCCAGCAGCGTAGACAGGGCTAACTATGGCTACACCTTC
TRBD1	TRBJ1-6	TRBV5-1	few	CASSLGTGTRNSPLHF	TGCGCCAGCAGCTTGGGGACAGGGACGAGGAATTCACCCCTCCACTTT
TRBD1	TRBJ2-7	TRBV12-5	.	CASGLIRQGPYEQYF	TGTGCTAGTGGTTTGATCAGACAGGGGCCCTACGAGCAGTACTTC
TRBD1	TRBJ2-1	TRBV15	.	CATSRTLQYRGLFEQFF	TGTGCCACCAGCAGGACTTTGCAATACAGGGGGCTGTTTGAGCAGTTCTTC
.	TRBJ2-1	TRBV19	.	CASTLVGDNEQFF	TGTGCCAGTACCTTGGTGGGGGACAATGAGCAGTTCTTC
TRBD1	TRBJ2-1	TRBV5-6	.	CASSPGQGLDNEQFF	TGTGCCAGCAGTCCCGGACAGGGCCTTGACAATGAGCAGTTCTTC
.	TRBJ2-5	TRBV4-2	.	CASSQELQGGKETQYF	TGTGCCAGCAGCCAAGAACTACAGGGGGGGAAAGAGACCCAGTACTTC
.	TRBJ1-1	TRBV5-4	once	CASSPGGREATEAFF	TGTGCCAGCAGCCCGGGGGGAAGGGAGGCCACTGAAGCTTTCTTT
.	TRBJ2-5	TRBV30	.	CAWSVPIRGSETQYF	TGTGCCTGGAGTGTACCGATACGGGGCTCGGAGACCCAGTACTTC
.	TRBJ1-3	TRBV30	.	CAWSGTRATGLSGNTIYF	TGTGCCTGGAGCGGGACAAGGGCTACGGGGCTCTCTGGAAACACCATATATTTT
.	TRBJ2-7	TRBV18	.	CASSHGPRSSYEQYF	TGTGCCAGCTCACATGGTCCCCGGTCCTCCTACGAGCAGTACTTC
TRBD2	TRBJ2-1	TRBV29-1	once	CSAPTSGTYNEQFF	TGCAGCGCCCCGACTAGCGGTACCTACAATGAGCAGTTCTTC
.	TRBJ1-5	TRBV13	.	CASSLGQGNQPQHF	TGTGCCAGCAGCTTAGGGCAGGGCAATCAGCCCCAGCATTTT